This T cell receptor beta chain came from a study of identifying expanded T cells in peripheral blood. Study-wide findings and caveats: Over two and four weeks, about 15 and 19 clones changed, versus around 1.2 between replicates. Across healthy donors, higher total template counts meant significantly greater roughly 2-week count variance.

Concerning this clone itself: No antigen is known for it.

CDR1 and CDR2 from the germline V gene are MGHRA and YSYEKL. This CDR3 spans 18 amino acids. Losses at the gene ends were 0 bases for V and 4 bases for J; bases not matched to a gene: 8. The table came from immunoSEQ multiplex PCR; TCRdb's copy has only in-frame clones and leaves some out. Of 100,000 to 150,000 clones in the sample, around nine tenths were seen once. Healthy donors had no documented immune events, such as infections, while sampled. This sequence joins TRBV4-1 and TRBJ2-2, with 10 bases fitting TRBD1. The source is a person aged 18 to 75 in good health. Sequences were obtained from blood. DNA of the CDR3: TGCGCCAGCAGCCAAGATCTGGGACAGGGGATACCCACCGGGGAGCTGTTTTTT. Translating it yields CASSQDLGQGIPTGELFF.